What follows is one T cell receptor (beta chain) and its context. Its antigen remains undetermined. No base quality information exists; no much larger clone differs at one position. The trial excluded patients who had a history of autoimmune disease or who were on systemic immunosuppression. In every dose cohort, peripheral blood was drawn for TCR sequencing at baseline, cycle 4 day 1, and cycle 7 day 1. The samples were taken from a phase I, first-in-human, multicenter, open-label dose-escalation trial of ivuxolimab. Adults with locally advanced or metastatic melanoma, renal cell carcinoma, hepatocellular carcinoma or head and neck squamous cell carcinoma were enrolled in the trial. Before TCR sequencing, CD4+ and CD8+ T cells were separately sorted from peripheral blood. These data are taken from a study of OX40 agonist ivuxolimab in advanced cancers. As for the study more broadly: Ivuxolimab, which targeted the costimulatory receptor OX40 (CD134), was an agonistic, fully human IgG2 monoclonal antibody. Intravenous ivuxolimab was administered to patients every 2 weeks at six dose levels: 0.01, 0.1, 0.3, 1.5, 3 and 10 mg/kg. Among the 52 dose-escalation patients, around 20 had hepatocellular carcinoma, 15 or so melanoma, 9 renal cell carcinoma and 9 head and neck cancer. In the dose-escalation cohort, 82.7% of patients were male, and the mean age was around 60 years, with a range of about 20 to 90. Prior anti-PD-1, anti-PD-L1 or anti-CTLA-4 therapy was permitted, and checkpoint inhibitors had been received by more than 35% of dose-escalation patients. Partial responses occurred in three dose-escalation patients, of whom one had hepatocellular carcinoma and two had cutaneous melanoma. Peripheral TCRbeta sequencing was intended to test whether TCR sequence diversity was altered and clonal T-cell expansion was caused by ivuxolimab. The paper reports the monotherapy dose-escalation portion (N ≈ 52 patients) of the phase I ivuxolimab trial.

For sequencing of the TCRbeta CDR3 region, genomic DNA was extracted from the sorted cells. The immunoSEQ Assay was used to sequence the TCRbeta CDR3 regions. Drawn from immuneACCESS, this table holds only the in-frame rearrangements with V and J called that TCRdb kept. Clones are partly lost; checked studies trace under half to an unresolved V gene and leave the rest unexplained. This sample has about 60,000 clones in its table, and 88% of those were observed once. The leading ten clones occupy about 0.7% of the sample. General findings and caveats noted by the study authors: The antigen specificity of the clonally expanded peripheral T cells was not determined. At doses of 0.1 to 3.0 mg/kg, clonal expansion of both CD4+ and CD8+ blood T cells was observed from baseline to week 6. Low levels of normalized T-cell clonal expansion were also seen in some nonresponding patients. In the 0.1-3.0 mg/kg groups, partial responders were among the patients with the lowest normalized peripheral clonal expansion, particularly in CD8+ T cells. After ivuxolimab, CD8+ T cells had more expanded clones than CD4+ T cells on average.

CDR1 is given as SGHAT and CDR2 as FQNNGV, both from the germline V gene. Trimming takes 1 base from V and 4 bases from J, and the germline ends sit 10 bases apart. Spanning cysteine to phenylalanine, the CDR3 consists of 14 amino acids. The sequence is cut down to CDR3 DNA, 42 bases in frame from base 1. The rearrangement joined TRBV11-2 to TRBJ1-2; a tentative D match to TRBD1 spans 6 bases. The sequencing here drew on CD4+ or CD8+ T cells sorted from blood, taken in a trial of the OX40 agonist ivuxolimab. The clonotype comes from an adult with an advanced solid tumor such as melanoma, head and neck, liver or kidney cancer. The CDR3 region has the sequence CASSLGGGIYGYTF. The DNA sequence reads TGTGCCAGCAGCTTAGGAGGGGGGATCTATGGCTACACCTTC.